These T cell receptor beta chains were read from a single sample in a study of identifying expanded T cells in peripheral blood. Assay used: immunoSEQ multiplex PCR; TCRdb lists only in-frame clones, some missing. The sample shows about 98,000 clones, approximately 90% of them seen only once. The sample consisted of blood. The receptors originated from a person between 18 and 75 years old in good health. Each CDR3 is given with its conserved first and last residue. The D gene is left open where the match is weak. Clone sizes are given selectively: once, few, many, or a class where the clone is expanded.

v_call	j_call	clone_size	d_call	cdr3_nt	cdr3_aa
TRBV27	TRBJ1-2	once	NA	TGTGCCAGCAGTTTAGGGGCCGCCAGAGTATATGGCTACACCTTC	CASSLGAARVYGYTF
TRBV9	TRBJ2-7	NA	TRBD1	TGTGCCAGCAGTCTACAGGGGGCAACCTACGAGCAGTACTTC	CASSLQGATYEQYF
TRBV11-1	TRBJ2-7	few	NA	TGTGCCAGCAGCTTATCACCGGCGACATCCTACGAGCAGTACTTC	CASSLSPATSYEQYF
TRBV7-3	TRBJ2-2	once	TRBD2	TGTGCCAGCAGCTCCACTCCCGGGACTAGCGGGGAGCTGTTTTTT	CASSSTPGTSGELFF
TRBV9	TRBJ2-1	NA	NA	TGTGCCAGCAGCGTAGGCACTCTCAATGAGCAGTTCTTC	CASSVGTLNEQFF
TRBV19	TRBJ1-5	once	NA	TGTGCCAGTAGCGGGACTATCAATCAGCCCCAGCATTTT	CASSGTINQPQHF
TRBV11-2	TRBJ1-4	NA	NA	TGTGCCAGCAGCTTAGATCCACACTTAGAAAAACTGTTTTTT	CASSLDPHLEKLFF
TRBV5-6	TRBJ2-3	few	NA	TGTGCCAGCAGCTTGGTTGGGCTTACTAGCACAGATACGCAGTATTTT	CASSLVGLTSTDTQYF
TRBV6-1	TRBJ1-5	few	TRBD1	TGTGCCAGCAGGGAACAATTGACCGGGACAGATAATCAGCCCCAGCATTTT	CASREQLTGTDNQPQHF
TRBV27	TRBJ2-7	medium-sized	TRBD2	TGTGCCAGCAGTTTGAGTCTAGCGGGCGAGCAGTACTTC	CASSLSLAGEQYF
TRBV2	TRBJ2-7	NA	NA	TGTGCCAGCCGACGGCCCATGGGAGACGAGCAGTACTTC	CASRRPMGDEQYF
TRBV6-5	TRBJ2-2	NA	NA	TGTGCCAGCAGTTCCGTGCTGTTCGGGGAGCTGTTTTTT	CASSSVLFGELFF
TRBV19	TRBJ1-1	NA	TRBD1	TGTGCCAGTAGTCGGGACAGGGTGGTTTCCACTGAAGCTTTCTTT	CASSRDRVVSTEAFF
TRBV30	TRBJ1-2	few	TRBD1	TGTGCCTGGAACTTGAACAGGGGGAGCTACACCTTC	CAWNLNRGSYTF
TRBV19	TRBJ2-1	NA	NA	TGTGCCAGTCAGGACAATGAGCAGTTCTTC	CASQDNEQFF
TRBV7-2	TRBJ2-1	NA	NA	TGTGCCAGCAGCTTATATCTCGATGAGCAGTTCTTC	CASSLYLDEQFF
TRBV28	TRBJ1-4	NA	NA	TGTGCCAGCACGAGACAGACGAATGAAAAACTGTTTTTT	CASTRQTNEKLFF
TRBV27	TRBJ1-2	NA	TRBD1	TGTGCCAGCAGTTTATCGGGGCTGGGGACAGGCCTCCCAAGAGGCTACACCTTC	CASSLSGLGTGLPRGYTF
TRBV30	TRBJ2-5	NA	TRBD2	TGTGCCTGGACCAGACCGGCGGGGGGCCAAGAGACCCAGTACTTC	CAWTRPAGGQETQYF
TRBV7-2	TRBJ2-1	NA	NA	TGTGCCAGCAGCTTAGACATCCCCGGGTACAATGAGCAGTTCTTC	CASSLDIPGYNEQFF
TRBV6-5	TRBJ1-4	NA	NA	TGTGCCAGCCGACCGGAGGAAAAACTGTTTTTT	CASRPEEKLFF
TRBV14	TRBJ1-2	NA	NA	TGTGCCAGCAGCCAAGTTTGGGGGGAAGGCTACACCTTC	CASSQVWGEGYTF
TRBV5-1	TRBJ2-1	NA	NA	TGCGCCAGCAGCTTGGCCTCGGGGAGCTCCTACAATGAGCAGTTCTTC	CASSLASGSSYNEQFF
TRBV2	TRBJ1-5	NA	TRBD1	TGTGCCAGCAGTGACTCCGGGACAGGGCATTTT	CASSDSGTGHF
TRBV6-1	TRBJ1-1	few	NA	TGTGCCAGCAATCCCTTGAGGGGTGGCACTGAAGCTTTCTTT	CASNPLRGGTEAFF
TRBV15	TRBJ1-1	NA	NA	TGTGCCACCAGCCCCGCCTTCTACACTGAAGCTTTCTTT	CATSPAFYTEAFF
TRBV27	TRBJ1-1	NA	NA	TGTGCCAGCAGTTTCGGGACACCGAACACTGAAGCTTTCTTT	CASSFGTPNTEAFF
TRBV7-2	TRBJ2-4	once	NA	TGTGCCAGCAGCTTAGGAGTAGTAAACATTCAGTACTTC	CASSLGVVNIQYF
TRBV29-1	TRBJ2-7	NA	TRBD1	TGCAGCGTTGTCCAGGGGGACAGGGGAACCCACGAGCAGTACTTC	CSVVQGDRGTHEQYF
TRBV14	TRBJ1-4	NA	NA	TGTGCCAGCAGCCAAGAGAGGGGATCTGCAACTAATGAAAAACTGTTTTTT	CASSQERGSATNEKLFF
TRBV5-1	TRBJ1-3	once	NA	TGCGCCAGCAGCTTGGGGCAGGGACCTGGAAACACCATATATTTT	CASSLGQGPGNTIYF
TRBV18	TRBJ2-7	NA	TRBD1	TGTGCCAGCTCACCAGGGGGACAGGGGCGCTACGAGCAGTACTTC	CASSPGGQGRYEQYF
TRBV7-7	TRBJ2-5	once	TRBD1	TGTGCCAGCAGCCAACTAGACAGGGGCGGGATTCCGCAAGAGACCCAGTACTTC	CASSQLDRGGIPQETQYF
TRBV7-6	TRBJ2-5	NA	TRBD2	TGTGCCAGCAGCTTAGAACTCGGACTAGCGGCCCAAGAGACCCAGTACTTC	CASSLELGLAAQETQYF
TRBV29-1	TRBJ1-5	NA	NA	TGCAGCGTTGCCCCGGGGGTGGGCAATCAGCCCCAGCATTTT	CSVAPGVGNQPQHF
TRBV7-8	TRBJ2-3	NA	NA	TGTGCCAGCAGCTTAGACGTAAATACGCAGTATTTT	CASSLDVNTQYF
TRBV7-7	TRBJ1-3	NA	NA	TGTGCCAGCAGCCCCTACGGAGGAGGAAACACCATATATTTT	CASSPYGGGNTIYF
TRBV27	TRBJ1-5	NA	TRBD1	TGTGCCAGCAGTTTATCCAGGGCAGGGGGCCTTCAGCCCCAGCATTTT	CASSLSRAGGLQPQHF
TRBV6-5	TRBJ2-3	NA	TRBD2	TGTGCCAGCAGTCGCGGGGGGGGCACAGATACGCAGTATTTT	CASSRGGGTDTQYF
TRBV28	TRBJ2-5	NA	NA	TGTGCCAGCAGTATCAGGGGAGAGACCCAGTACTTC	CASSIRGETQYF
TRBV5-1	TRBJ2-3	NA	TRBD2	TGCGCCAGCCGTCAGGGACTAGCAACAGATACGCAGTATTTT	CASRQGLATDTQYF
TRBV2	TRBJ2-2	NA	TRBD2	TGTGCCAGCAGTTCAGCGGGGGGTTACACCGGGGAGCTGTTTTTT	CASSSAGGYTGELFF
TRBV6-5	TRBJ1-5	NA	NA	TGTGCCAGCAGCAGGACAGAGGATAGCAATCAGCCCCAGCATTTT	CASSRTEDSNQPQHF
TRBV19	TRBJ2-7	NA	NA	TGTGCCAGTAGTATCCGGCCCGGGAGCTACGAGCAGTACTTC	CASSIRPGSYEQYF
TRBV20-1	TRBJ2-7	few	NA	TGCAGTGCCTCCGACAAGGACGAGCAGTACTTC	CSASDKDEQYF
TRBV15	TRBJ1-2	NA	NA	TGTGCCACCAGGACAGACCCTATGAGTGGCTACACCTTC	CATRTDPMSGYTF
TRBV15	TRBJ1-5	NA	TRBD1	TGTGCCACCAGCAGTGACGGACAGGGTGGCAATCAGCCCCAGCATTTT	CATSSDGQGGNQPQHF
TRBV5-1	TRBJ1-1	NA	NA	TGCGCCAGCAGCTTGGCGGCAGGGGAGGGAACTGAAGCTTTCTTT	CASSLAAGEGTEAFF
TRBV10-3	TRBJ2-2	NA	NA	TGTGCCATCAGTGTCGATTACGCCACCGGGGAGCTGTTTTTT	CAISVDYATGELFF
TRBV7-3	TRBJ2-1	NA	TRBD2	TGTGCCAGCAGCCCCGGGAGCGGGAAAAGACACAATGAGCAGTTCTTC	CASSPGSGKRHNEQFF
TRBV5-4	TRBJ2-1	once	NA	TGTGCCAGCAGCTTGGTGGGGGGCTGGAATGAGCAGTTCTTC	CASSLVGGWNEQFF
TRBV5-1	TRBJ1-1	few	NA	TGCGCCAGCAGCTCGAAGGACAGCTTGAACACTGAAGCTTTCTTT	CASSSKDSLNTEAFF
TRBV27	TRBJ1-6	NA	TRBD1	TGTGCCAGCAGTTTGGGACAGGGGAAACCACCCCTCCACTTT	CASSLGQGKPPLHF
TRBV7-8	TRBJ2-1	NA	TRBD2	TGTGCCAGCAGCCGAAGGACCTCCGGTAGCGGGACCGCCAACAATGAGCAGTTCTTC	CASSRRTSGSGTANNEQFF
TRBV28	TRBJ2-5	NA	NA	TGTGCCAGCAGTTTGAGTGGGGAGACCCAGTACTTC	CASSLSGETQYF
TRBV29-1	TRBJ2-2	NA	TRBD1	TGCAGCGTCGTTGGGACAGATCAGGCCGGGGAGCTGTTTTTT	CSVVGTDQAGELFF
TRBV7-6	TRBJ1-1	NA	TRBD1	TGTGCCAGCAGCTTAGCAAACCCGACAGGGACTTCTGAAGCTTTCTTT	CASSLANPTGTSEAFF